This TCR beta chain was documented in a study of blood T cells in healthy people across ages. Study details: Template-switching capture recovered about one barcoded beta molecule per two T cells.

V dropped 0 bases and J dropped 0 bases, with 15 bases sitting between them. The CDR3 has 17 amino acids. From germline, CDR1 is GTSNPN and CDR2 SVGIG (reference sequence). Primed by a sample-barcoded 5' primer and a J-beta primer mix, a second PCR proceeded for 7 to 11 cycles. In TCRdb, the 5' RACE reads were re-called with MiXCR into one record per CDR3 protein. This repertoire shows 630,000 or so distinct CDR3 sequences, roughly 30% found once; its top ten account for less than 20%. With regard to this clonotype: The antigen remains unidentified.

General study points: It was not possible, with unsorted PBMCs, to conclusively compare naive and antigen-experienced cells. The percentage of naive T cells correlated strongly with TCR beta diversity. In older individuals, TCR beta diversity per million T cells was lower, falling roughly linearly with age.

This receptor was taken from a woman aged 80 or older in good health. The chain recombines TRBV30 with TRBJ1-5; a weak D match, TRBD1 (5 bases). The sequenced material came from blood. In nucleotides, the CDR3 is TGTGCCTGGAGTGTTAACAGGCTTAGTAATAGCAATCAGCCCCAGCATTTT. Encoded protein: CAWSVNRLSNSNQPQHF.